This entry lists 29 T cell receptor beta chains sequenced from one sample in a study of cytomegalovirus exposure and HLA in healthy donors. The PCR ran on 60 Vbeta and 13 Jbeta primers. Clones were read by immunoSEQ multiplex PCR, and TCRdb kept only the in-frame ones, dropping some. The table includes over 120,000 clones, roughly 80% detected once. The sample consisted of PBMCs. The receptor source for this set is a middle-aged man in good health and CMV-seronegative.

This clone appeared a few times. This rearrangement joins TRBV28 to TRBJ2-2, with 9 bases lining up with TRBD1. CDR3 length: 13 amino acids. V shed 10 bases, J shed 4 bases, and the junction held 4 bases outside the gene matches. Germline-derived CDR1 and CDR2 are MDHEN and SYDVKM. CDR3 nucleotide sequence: TGTGCCACTAAGACAGGGGGCACCGGGGAGCTGTTTTTT. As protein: CATKTGGTGELFF.

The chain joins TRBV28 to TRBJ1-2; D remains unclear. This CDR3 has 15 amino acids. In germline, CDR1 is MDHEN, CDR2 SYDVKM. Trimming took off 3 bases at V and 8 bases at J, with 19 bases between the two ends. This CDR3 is CASSFNGPTGLGYTF. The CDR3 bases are TGTGCCAGCAGTTTCAATGGACCGACCGGACTGGGCTACACCTTC.

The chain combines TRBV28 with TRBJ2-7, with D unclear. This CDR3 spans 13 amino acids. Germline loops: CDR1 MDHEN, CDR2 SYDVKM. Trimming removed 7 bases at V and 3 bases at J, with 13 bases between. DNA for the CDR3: TGTGCCAGCACCCATCCACCGGGCTACGAGCAGTACTTC. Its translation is CASTHPPGYEQYF.

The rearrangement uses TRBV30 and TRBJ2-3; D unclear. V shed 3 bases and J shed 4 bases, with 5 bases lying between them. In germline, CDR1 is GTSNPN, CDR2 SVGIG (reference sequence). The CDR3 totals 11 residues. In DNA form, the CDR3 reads TGTGCCTGGAGCCAGGCAGATACGCAGTATTTT. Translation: CAWSQADTQYF.

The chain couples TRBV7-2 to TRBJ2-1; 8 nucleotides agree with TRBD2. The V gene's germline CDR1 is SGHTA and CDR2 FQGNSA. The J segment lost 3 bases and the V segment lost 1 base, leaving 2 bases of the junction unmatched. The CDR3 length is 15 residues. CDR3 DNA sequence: TGTGCCAGCAGCTTAGAGCGGGGGATCTACAATGAGCAGTTCTTC. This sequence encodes CASSLERGIYNEQFF. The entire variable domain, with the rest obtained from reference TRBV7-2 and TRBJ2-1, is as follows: GAGVSQSPSNKVTEKGKDVELRCDPISGHTALYWYRQSLGQGLEFLIYFQGNSAPDKSGLPSDRFSAERTGGSVSTLTIQRTQQEDSAVYLCASSLERGIYNEQFFGPGTRLTVL.

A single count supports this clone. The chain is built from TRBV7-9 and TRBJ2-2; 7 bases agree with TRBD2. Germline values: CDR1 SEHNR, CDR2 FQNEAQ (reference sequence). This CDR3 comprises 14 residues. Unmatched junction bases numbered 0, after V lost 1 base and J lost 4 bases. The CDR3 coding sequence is TGTGCCAGCAGCTTAGGGGGGGGCACCGGGGAGCTGTTTTTT. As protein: CASSLGGGTGELFF.

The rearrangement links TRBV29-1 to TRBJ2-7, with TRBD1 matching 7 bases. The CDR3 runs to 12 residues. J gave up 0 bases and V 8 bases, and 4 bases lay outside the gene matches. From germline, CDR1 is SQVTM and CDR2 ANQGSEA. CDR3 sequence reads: CSFRDSSYEQYF. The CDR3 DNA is TGCAGCTTCCGGGACAGCTCCTACGAGCAGTACTTC.

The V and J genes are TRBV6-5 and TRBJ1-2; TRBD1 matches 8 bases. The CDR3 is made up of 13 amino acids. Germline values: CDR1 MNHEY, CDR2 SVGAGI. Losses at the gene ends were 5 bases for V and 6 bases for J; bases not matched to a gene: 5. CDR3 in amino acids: CASSPTTGDGYTF. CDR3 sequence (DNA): TGTGCCAGCAGTCCGACGACAGGGGATGGCTACACCTTC.

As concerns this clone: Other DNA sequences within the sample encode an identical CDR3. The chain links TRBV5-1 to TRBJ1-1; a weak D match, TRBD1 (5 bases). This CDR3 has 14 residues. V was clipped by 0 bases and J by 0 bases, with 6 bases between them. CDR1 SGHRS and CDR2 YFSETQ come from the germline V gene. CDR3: CASSLGDLNTEAFF. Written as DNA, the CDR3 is TGCGCCAGCAGCTTGGGGGACTTGAACACTGAAGCTTTCTTT.

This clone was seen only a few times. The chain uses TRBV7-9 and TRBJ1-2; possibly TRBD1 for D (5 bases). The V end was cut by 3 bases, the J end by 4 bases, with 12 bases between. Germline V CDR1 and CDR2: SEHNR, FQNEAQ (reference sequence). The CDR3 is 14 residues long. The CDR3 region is CASSFKGALYGYTF. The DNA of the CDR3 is TGTGCCAGCAGCTTCAAAGGGGCCCTCTATGGCTACACCTTC.

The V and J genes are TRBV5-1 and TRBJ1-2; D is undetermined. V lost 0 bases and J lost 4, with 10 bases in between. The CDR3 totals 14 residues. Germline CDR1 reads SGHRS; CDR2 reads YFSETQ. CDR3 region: CASSLDAGLYGYTF. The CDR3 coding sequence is TGCGCCAGCAGCTTGGACGCAGGACTCTATGGCTACACCTTC.

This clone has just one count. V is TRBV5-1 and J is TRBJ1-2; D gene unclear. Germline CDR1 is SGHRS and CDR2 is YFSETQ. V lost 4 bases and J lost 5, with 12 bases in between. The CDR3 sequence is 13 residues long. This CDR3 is CASSPVGLYGYTF. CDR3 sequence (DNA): TGCGCCAGCAGCCCCGTCGGACTTTATGGCTACACCTTC. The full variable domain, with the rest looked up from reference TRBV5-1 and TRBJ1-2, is KAGVTQTPRYLIKTRGQQVTLSCSPISGHRSVSWYQQTPGQGLQFLFEYFSETQRNKGNFPGRFSGRQFSNSRSEMNVSTLELGDSALYLCASSPVGLYGYTFGSGTRLTVV.

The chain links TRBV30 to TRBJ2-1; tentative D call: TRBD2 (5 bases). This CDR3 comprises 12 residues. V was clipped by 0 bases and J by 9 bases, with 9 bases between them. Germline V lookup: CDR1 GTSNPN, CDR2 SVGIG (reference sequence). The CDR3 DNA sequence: TGTGCCTGGAGTGTGGGAGCGGTTGAGCAGTTCTTC. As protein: CAWSVGAVEQFF.

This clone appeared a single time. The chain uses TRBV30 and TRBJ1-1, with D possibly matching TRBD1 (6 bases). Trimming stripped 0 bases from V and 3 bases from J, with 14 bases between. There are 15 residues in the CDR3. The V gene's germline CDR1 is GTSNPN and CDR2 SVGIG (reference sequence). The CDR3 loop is CAWSVWGGADTEAFF. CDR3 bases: TGTGCCTGGAGTGTATGGGGGGGGGCGGACACTGAAGCTTTCTTT.

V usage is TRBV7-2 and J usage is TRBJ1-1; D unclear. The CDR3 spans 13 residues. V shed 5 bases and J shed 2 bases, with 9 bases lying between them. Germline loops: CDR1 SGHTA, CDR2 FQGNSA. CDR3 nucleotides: TGTGCCAGCAGCCTAAAGATAAACACTGAAGCTTTCTTT. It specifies CASSLKINTEAFF.

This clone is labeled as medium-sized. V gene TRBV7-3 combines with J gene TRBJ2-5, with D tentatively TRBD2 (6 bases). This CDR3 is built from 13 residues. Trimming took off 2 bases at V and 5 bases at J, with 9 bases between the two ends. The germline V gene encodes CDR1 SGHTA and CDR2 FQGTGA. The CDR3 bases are TGTGCCAGCAGCTTAGGAGGGTGGGAGACCCAGTACTTC. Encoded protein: CASSLGGWETQYF.

CDR3 DNA: TGTGCCAGCAGCCCACGACAGGGGACTGAAGCTTTCTTT. Translation: CASSPRQGTEAFF. The chain joins TRBV7-9 to TRBJ1-1; 8 nucleotides match TRBD1. The CDR3 sequence is 13 residues long. Unmatched junction bases numbered 4, after V lost 5 bases and J lost 5 bases. Germline CDR1 and CDR2: SEHNR and FQNEAQ (reference sequence). The full variable domain, rest sourced from reference TRBV7-9 and TRBJ1-1, is DTGVSQNPRHKITKRGQNVTFRCDPISEHNRLYWYRQTLGQGPEFLTYFQNEAQLEKSRLLSDRFSAERPKGSFSTLEIQRTEQGDSAMYLCASSPRQGTEAFFGQGTRLTVV.

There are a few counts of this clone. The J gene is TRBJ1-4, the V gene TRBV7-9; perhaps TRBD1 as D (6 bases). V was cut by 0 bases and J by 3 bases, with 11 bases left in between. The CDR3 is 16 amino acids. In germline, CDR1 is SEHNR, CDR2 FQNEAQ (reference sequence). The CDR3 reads CASSLAAAGANEKLFF. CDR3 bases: TGTGCCAGCAGCTTAGCGGCGGCAGGGGCTAATGAAAAACTGTTTTTT.

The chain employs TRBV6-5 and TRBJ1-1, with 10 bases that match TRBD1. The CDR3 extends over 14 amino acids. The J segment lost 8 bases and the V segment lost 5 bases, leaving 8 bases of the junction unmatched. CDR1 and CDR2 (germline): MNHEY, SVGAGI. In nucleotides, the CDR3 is TGTGCCAGCAGTCGGGACAGGGGTGCGGGGGAAGCTTTCTTT. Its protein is CASSRDRGAGEAFF.

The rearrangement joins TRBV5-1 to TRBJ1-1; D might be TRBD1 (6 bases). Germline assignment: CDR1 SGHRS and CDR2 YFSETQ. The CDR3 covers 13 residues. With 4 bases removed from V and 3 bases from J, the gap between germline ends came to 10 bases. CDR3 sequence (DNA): TGCGCCAGCAGCGCGACAGGTGACACTGAAGCTTTCTTT. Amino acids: CASSATGDTEAFF.

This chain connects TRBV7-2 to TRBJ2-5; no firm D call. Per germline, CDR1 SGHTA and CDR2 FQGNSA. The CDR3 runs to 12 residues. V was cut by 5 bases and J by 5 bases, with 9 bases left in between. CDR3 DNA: TGTGCCAGCAGCCCTTCGCGGGAGACCCAGTACTTC. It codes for CASSPSRETQYF.

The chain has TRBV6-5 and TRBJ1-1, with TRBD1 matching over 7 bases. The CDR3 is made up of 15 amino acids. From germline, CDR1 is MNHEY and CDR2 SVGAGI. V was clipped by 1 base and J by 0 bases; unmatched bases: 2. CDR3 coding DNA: TGTGCCAGCAGTTACTTGGGACAGATGAACACTGAAGCTTTCTTT. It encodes CASSYLGQMNTEAFF.

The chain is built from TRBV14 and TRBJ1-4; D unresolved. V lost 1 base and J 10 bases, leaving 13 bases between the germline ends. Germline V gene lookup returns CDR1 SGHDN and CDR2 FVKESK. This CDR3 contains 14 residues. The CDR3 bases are TGTGCCAGCAGCCAAGGGCTAGGCGAGACAAAACTGTTTTTT. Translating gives CASSQGLGETKLFF.

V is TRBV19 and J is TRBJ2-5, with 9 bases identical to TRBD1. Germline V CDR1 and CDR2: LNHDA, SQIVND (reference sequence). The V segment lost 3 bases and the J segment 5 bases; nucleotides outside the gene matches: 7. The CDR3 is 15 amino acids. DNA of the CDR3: TGTGCCAGTAGTATCTCCGGGACAGGGAGGGAGACCCAGTACTTC. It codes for CASSISGTGRETQYF. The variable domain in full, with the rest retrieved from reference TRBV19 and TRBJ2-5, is DGGITQSPKYLFRKEGQNVTLSCEQNLNHDAMYWYRQDPGQGLRLIYYSQIVNDFQKGDIAEGYSVSREKKESFPLTVTSAQKNPTAFYLCASSISGTGRETQYFGPGTRLLVL.

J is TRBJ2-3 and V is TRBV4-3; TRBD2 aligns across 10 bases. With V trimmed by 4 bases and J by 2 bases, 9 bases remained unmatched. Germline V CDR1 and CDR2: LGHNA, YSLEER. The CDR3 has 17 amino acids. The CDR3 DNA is TGCGCCAGCAGCCTTGAAGGTGGACTAGCGGACACAGATACGCAGTATTTT. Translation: CASSLEGGLADTDTQYF.

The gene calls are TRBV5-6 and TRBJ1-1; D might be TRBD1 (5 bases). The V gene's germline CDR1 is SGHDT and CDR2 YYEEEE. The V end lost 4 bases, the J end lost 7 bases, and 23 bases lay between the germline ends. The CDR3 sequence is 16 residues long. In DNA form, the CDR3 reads TGTGCCAGCAGCCCTTACCAATGGAGGGGACGGAATGAAGCTTTCTTT. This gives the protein CASSPYQWRGRNEAFF.

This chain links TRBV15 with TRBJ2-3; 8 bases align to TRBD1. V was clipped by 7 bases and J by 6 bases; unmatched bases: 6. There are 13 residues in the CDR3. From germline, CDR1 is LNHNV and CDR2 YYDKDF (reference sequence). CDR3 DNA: TGTGCCACCAAAGACAGGGGCCGGGATACGCAGTATTTT. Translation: CATKDRGRDTQYF.

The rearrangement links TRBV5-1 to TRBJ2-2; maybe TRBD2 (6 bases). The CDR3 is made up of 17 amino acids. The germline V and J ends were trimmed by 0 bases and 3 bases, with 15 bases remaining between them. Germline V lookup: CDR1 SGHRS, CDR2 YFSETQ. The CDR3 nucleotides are TGCGCCAGCAGCTTGGCCTGGGGGGAAGGTGACACCGGGGAGCTGTTTTTT. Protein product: CASSLAWGEGDTGELFF.

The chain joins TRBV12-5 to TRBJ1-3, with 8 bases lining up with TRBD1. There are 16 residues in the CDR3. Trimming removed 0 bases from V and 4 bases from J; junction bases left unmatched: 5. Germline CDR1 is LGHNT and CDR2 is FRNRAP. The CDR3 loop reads CASGLVLGQEGNTIYF. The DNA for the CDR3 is TGTGCTAGTGGTTTGGTATTGGGACAGGAGGGAAACACCATATATTTT.